These 5 T cell receptor beta chains share one sample of origin, sequenced in a study of blood T cells in healthy people across ages. For the second PCR, which ran for about 7 to 11 cycles, a sample-barcoded 5' primer and a J-beta primer mix were used. TCRdb recomputed calls from the 5' RACE reads with MiXCR, one row per CDR3 protein. Here the sample spans hundreds of thousands of distinct CDR3 sequences, around 28% being singletons. Sequencing was performed on blood. The receptors originated from a woman of 80 years or more in good health.

This clonotype came up many times. The gene calls are TRBV15 and TRBJ2-1; D is unclear. This CDR3 comprises 14 residues. V was pared by 0 bases and J by 6 bases, with 9 bases between. Per germline, CDR1 LNHNV and CDR2 YYDKDF (reference sequence). Written as DNA, the CDR3 is TGTGCCACCAGCAGAGATCCCCCCCCCAATGAGCAGTTCTTC. It encodes CATSRDPPPNEQFF.

This chain joins TRBV30 and TRBJ2-7; D call uncertain. CDR1 is GTSNPN and CDR2 is SVGIG in the germline V gene (reference sequence). V gave up 0 bases and J gave up 3 bases, with 6 bases separating them. The CDR3 spans 12 residues. CDR3 in DNA: TGTGCCTGGAGTGTTCCCTACTACGAGCAGTACTTC. Residues: CAWSVPYYEQYF.

This chain joins TRBV28 and TRBJ1-2, with a weak D call TRBD1 (5 bases). V was pared by 6 bases and J by 2 bases, with 16 bases between. The germline V gene has CDR1 MDHEN and CDR2 SYDVKM. The CDR3 contains 15 residues. CDR3 nucleotides: TGTGCCAGCAGCTTAGGGACCGCAGGGAACTATGGCTACACCTTC. This gives the protein CASSLGTAGNYGYTF.

This clonotype came up many times. V gene TRBV5-1 combines with J gene TRBJ2-7; D remains ambiguous. The V and J ends lost 4 bases and 2 bases respectively, with 13 bases between them. The CDR3 runs 14 residues. Germline lookup yields CDR1 SGHRS and CDR2 YFSETQ. The CDR3 nucleotides are TGCGCCAGCAGCCATCTCGAGGCCACCTACGAGCAGTACTTC. It is translated as CASSHLEATYEQYF.

The V call is TRBV2, the J call TRBJ2-5; possibly TRBD1 for D (7 bases). Trimming took off 1 base at V and 8 bases at J, with 17 bases between the two ends. The CDR3 sequence is 15 residues long. Germline loops: CDR1 SNHLY, CDR2 FYNNEI. The CDR3 loop is CASSEGKGAGNTQYF. In DNA form, the CDR3 reads TGTGCCAGCAGTGAAGGGAAGGGGGCGGGGAACACCCAGTACTTC.